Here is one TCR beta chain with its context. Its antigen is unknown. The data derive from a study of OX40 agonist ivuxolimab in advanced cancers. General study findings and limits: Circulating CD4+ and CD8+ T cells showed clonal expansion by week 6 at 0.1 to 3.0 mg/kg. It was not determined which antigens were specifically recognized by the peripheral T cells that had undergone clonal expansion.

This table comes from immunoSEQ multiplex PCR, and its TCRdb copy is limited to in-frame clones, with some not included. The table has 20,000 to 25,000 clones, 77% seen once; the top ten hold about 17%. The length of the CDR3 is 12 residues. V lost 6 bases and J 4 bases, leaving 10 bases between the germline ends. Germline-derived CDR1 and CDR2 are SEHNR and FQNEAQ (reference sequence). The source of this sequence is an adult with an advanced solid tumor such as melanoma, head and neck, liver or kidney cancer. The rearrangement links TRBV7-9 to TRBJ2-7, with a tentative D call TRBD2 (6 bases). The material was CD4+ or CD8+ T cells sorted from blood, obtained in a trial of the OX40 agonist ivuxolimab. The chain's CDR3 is CASSPLAYEQYF. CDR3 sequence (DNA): TGTGCCAGCAGTCCTCTAGCGTACGAGCAGTACTTC.